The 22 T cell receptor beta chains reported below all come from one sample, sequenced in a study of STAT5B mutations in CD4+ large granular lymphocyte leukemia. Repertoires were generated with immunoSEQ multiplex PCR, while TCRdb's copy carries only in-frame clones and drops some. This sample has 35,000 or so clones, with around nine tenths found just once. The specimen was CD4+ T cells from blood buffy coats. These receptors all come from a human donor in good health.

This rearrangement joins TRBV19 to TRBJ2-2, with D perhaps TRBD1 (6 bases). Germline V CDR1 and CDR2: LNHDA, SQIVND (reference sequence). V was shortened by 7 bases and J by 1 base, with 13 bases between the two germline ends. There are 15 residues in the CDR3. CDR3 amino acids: CASIRTGRNTGELFF. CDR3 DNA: TGTGCCAGTATCCGAACAGGGAGGAACACCGGGGAGCTGTTTTTT.

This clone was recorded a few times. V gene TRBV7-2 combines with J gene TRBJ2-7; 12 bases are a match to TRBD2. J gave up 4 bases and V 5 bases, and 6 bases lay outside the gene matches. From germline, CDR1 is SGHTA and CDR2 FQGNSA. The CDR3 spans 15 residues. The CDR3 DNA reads TGTGCCAGCAGCGATCTCGGGACTAGCGGGTACGAGCAGTACTTC. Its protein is CASSDLGTSGYEQYF.

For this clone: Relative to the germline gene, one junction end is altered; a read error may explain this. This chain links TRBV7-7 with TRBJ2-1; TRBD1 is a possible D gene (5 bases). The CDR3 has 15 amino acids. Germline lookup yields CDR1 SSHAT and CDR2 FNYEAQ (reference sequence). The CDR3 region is CASSLSLGDYNEQFF. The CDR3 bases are TGTGCTAGCAGCTTAAGTCTAGGGGACTACAATGAGCAGTTCTTC.

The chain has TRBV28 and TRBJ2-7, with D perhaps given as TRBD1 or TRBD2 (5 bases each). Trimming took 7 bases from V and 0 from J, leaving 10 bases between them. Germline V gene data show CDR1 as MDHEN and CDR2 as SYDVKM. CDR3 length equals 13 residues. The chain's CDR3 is CASTGTPSYEQYF. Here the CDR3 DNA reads TGTGCCAGCACCGGGACCCCCTCCTACGAGCAGTACTTC.

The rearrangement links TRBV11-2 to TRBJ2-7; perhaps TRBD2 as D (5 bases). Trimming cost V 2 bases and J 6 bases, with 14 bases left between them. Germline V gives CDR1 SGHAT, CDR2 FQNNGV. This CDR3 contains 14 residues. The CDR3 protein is CASSLRERGGEQYF. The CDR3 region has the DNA TGTGCCAGCAGCTTAAGGGAGCGAGGAGGCGAGCAGTACTTC.

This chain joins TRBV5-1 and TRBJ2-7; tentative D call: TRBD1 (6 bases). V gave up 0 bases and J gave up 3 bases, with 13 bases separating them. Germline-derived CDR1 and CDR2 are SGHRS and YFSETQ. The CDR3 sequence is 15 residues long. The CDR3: CASSLENDRHYEQYF. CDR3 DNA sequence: TGCGCCAGCAGCTTGGAAAATGACAGGCACTACGAGCAGTACTTC.

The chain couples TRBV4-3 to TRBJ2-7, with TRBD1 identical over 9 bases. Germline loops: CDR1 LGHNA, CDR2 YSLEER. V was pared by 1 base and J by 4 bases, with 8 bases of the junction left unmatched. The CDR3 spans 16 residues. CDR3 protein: CASSQGSDRGLYEQYF. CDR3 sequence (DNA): TGCGCCAGCAGCCAAGGATCAGACAGGGGGTTGTACGAGCAGTACTTC.

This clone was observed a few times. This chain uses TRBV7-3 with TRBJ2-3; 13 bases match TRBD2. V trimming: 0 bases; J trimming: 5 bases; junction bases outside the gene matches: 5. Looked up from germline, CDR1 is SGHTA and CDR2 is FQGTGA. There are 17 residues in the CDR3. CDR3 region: CASSLTGLAGSGDTQYF. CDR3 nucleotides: TGTGCCAGCAGCTTAACGGGACTAGCGGGAAGTGGAGATACGCAGTATTTT.

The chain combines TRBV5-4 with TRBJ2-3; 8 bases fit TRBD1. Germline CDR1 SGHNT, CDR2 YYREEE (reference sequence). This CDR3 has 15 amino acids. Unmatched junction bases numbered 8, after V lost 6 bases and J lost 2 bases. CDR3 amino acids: CASTVDRGATDTQYF. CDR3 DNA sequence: TGTGCCAGCACCGTTGACAGGGGCGCCACAGATACGCAGTATTTT.

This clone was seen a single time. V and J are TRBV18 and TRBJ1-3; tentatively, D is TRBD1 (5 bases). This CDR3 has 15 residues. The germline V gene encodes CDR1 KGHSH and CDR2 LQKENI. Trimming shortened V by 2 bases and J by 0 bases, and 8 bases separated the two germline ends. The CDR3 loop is CASSPRQNSGNTIYF. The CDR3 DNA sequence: TGTGCCAGCTCACCAAGACAGAACTCTGGAAACACCATATATTTT.

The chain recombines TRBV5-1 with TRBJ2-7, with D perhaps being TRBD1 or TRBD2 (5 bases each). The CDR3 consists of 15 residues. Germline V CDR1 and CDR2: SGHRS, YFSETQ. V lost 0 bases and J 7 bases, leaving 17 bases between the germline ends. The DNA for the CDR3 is TGCGCCAGCAGCTTGGGGGGGACCCCTTTTCCGGAGCAGTACTTC. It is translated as CASSLGGTPFPEQYF.

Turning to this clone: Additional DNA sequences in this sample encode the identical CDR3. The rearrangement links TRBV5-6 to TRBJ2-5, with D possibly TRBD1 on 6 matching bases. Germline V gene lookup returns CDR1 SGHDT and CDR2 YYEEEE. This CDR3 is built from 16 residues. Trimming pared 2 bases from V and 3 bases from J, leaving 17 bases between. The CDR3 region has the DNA TGTGCCAGCAGCTTAGCAATACGGACAGACGAAGAGACCCAGTACTTC. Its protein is CASSLAIRTDEETQYF.

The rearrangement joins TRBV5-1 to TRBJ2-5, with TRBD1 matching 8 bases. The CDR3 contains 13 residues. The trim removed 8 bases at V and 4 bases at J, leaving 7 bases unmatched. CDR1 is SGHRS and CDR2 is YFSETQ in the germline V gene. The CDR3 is CARWTGLGETQYF. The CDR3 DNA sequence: TGCGCCAGGTGGACAGGGCTGGGAGAGACCCAGTACTTC.

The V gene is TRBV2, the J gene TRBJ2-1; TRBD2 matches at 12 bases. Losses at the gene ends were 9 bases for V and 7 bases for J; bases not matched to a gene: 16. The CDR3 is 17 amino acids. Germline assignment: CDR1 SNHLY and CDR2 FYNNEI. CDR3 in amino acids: CARTRRRTSGAKNEQFF. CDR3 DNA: TGTGCCAGAACCAGACGGAGGACTAGCGGGGCCAAAAATGAGCAGTTCTTC. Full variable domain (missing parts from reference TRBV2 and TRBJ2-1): EPEVTQTPSHQVTQMGQEVILRCVPISNHLYFYWYRQILGQKVEFLVSFYNNEISEKSEIFDDQFSVERPDGSNFTLKIRSTKLEDSAMYFCARTRRRTSGAKNEQFFGPGTRLTVL.

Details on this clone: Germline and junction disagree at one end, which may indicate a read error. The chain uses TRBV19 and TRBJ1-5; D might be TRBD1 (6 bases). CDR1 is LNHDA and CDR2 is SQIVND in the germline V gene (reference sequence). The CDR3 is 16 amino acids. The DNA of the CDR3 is TGTGCCAGTAGCATAGGGGGGGCTCTTAGCAATCAGCCCCAGCATTTT. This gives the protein CASSIGGALSNQPQHF. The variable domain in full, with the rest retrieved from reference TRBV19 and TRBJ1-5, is DGGITQSPKYLFRKEGQNVTLSCEQNLNHDAMYWYRQDPGQGLRLIYYSQIVNDFQKGDIAEGYSVSREKKESFPLTVTSAQKNPTAFYLCASSIGGALSNQPQHFGDGTRLSIL.

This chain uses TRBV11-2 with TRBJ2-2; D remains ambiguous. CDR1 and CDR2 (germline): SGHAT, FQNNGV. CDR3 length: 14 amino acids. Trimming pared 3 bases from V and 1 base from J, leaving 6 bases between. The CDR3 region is CASSFEQNTGELFF. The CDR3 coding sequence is TGTGCCAGCAGCTTTGAACAGAACACCGGGGAGCTGTTTTTT.

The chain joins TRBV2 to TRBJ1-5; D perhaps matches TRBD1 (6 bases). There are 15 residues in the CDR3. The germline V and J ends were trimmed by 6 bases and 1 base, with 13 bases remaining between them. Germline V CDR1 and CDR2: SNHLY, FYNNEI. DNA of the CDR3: TGTGCCAGCAGGGCACAGGGAAGCAGCAATCAGCCCCAGCATTTT. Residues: CASRAQGSSNQPQHF.

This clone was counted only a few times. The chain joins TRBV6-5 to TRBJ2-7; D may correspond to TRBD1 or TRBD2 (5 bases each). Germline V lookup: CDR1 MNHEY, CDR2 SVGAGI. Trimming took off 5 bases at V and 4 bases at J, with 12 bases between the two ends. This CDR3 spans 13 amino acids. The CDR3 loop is CASSPGPQYEQYF. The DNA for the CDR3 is TGTGCCAGCAGTCCGGGACCACAATACGAGCAGTACTTC.

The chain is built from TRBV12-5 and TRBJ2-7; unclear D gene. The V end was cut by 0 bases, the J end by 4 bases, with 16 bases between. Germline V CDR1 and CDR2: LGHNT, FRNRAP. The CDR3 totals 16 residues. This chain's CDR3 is CASGLVMLGSQYEQYF. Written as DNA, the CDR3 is TGTGCTAGTGGTTTGGTGATGTTGGGGTCCCAGTACGAGCAGTACTTC.

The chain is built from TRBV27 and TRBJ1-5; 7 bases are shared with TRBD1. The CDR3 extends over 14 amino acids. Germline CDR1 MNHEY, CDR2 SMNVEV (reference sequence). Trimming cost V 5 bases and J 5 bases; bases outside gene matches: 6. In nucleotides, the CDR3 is TGTGCCAGCAGTCGAGGCAGGGGGGATCAGCCCCAGCATTTT. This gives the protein CASSRGRGDQPQHF.

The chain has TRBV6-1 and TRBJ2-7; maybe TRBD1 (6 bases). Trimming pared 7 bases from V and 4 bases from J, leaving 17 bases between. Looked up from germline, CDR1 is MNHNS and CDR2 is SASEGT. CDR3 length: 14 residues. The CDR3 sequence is CASTAGTQDYEQYF. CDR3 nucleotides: TGTGCCAGCACCGCCGGGACACAAGATTACGAGCAGTACTTC.

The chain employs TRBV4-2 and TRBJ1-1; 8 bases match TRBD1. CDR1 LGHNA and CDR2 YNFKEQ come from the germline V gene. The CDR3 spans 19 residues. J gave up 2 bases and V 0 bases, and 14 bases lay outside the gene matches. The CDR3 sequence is CASSQDLGGRQGLNTEAFF. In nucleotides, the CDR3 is TGTGCCAGCAGCCAAGATCTGGGGGGTAGACAGGGGTTAAACACTGAAGCTTTCTTT.